These 25 T cell receptor beta chains came from one sample sequenced in a study of graft-versus-host responses after intestinal transplantation. Using immunoSEQ multiplex PCR, the repertoire was profiled, and TCRdb retains in-frame clones only, with some absent. The sample lists about 3,500 clones; about 94% were seen once. The material was PBMCs, obtained 11 days after intestinal transplantation. Source of these receptors: a human patient who received an intestinal transplant, so some T cells may come from the graft donor.

V usage is TRBV6-5 and J usage is TRBJ2-2, with D perhaps assigned TRBD1 or TRBD2 (5 bases each). Germline V gives CDR1 MNHEY, CDR2 SVGAGI. CDR3 length equals 13 residues. The V gene lost 6 bases and the J gene lost 2 bases, with 7 bases spanning the gap. CDR3 loop: CASRGDNTGELFF. The DNA of the CDR3 is TGTGCCAGCAGAGGGGACAACACCGGGGAGCTGTTTTTT.

CDR3 loop: CATSRDGTGYQPQHF. The CDR3 coding sequence is TGTGCCACCAGCAGAGATGGGACAGGGTATCAGCCCCAGCATTTT. The chain employs TRBV15 and TRBJ1-5; TRBD1 matches at 9 bases. V dropped 0 bases and J dropped 5; count of bases not matched to a gene: 2. Germline V gene sequence: CDR1 LNHNV, CDR2 YYDKDF (reference sequence). The CDR3 is 15 amino acids.

The V call is TRBV27, the J call TRBJ1-6; tentative D call: TRBD1 (5 bases). CDR1 and CDR2 (germline): MNHEY, SMNVEV (reference sequence). Trimming removed 2 bases from V and 8 bases from J, with 13 bases in between. There are 15 residues in the CDR3. This CDR3 is CASSLRQGMDSPLHF. The CDR3 DNA is TGTGCCAGCAGTTTACGGCAGGGAATGGATTCACCCCTCCACTTT.

V is TRBV2 and J is TRBJ2-1, with D uncertain. Germline CDR1 and CDR2: SNHLY and FYNNEI. The V gene lost 3 bases and the J gene lost 6 bases, with 12 bases spanning the gap. This CDR3 is built from 14 residues. The CDR3 DNA is TGTGCCAGCAGTGACGGTAGCCGCACCAATGAGCAGTTCTTC. Protein: CASSDGSRTNEQFF.

V is TRBV4-2 and J is TRBJ1-1; TRBD1 matches 10 bases. Germline-derived CDR1 and CDR2 are LGHNA and YNFKEQ. The CDR3 sequence is 13 residues long. With V trimmed by 7 bases and J by 4 bases, 3 bases remained unmatched. The CDR3 spells CASTWTGGTEAFF. CDR3 DNA: TGTGCCAGCACCTGGACAGGGGGCACTGAAGCTTTCTTT.

The chain joins TRBV10-3 to TRBJ2-7; 7 bases fit TRBD2. V shed 6 bases, J shed 2 bases, and the junction held 25 bases outside the gene matches. CDR3 length: 20 amino acids. CDR1 ENHRY and CDR2 SYGVKD come from the germline V gene. This CDR3 reads CAIRSSLFGRRGRRAYEQYF. The CDR3 DNA is TGTGCCATCAGGTCATCCCTCTTCGGGAGGAGAGGCCGCAGGGCCTACGAGCAGTACTTC.

This chain uses TRBV10-2 with TRBJ2-4; D is ambiguous. Germline V lookup: CDR1 WSHSY, CDR2 SAAADI. Trimming stripped 4 bases from V and 5 bases from J, with 9 bases between. This CDR3 comprises 13 residues. CDR3 DNA sequence: TGCGCCAGCAGTGCCGGGCCGGAAAACATTCAGTACTTC. Translated: CASSAGPENIQYF.

V and J are TRBV5-1 and TRBJ2-7; D could derive from TRBD1 or TRBD2 (6 bases each). This CDR3 has 15 residues. Trimming took 3 bases from V and 3 from J, leaving 16 bases between them. CDR1 SGHRS and CDR2 YFSETQ come from the germline V gene. In DNA, the CDR3 is TGCGCCAGCAGCTGGGGGGCGGCAGGAAACTACGAGCAGTACTTC. Translating it yields CASSWGAAGNYEQYF. Full variable domain (missing parts from reference TRBV5-1 and TRBJ2-7): KAGVTQTPRYLIKTRGQQVTLSCSPISGHRSVSWYQQTPGQGLQFLFEYFSETQRNKGNFPGRFSGRQFSNSRSEMNVSTLELGDSALYLCASSWGAAGNYEQYFGPGTRLTVT.

V gene TRBV9 combines with J gene TRBJ1-1; TRBD1 agrees at 7 bases. The J segment lost 3 bases and the V segment lost 6 bases, leaving 2 bases of the junction unmatched. The CDR3 contains 12 residues. Germline CDR1 and CDR2: SGDLS and YYNGEE. CDR3 sequence: CASNGQDTEAFF. In DNA, the CDR3 is TGTGCCAGCAACGGACAGGACACTGAAGCTTTCTTT.

The V and J genes are TRBV10-1 and TRBJ2-7; D call uncertain. Germline V CDR1 and CDR2: WNHNN, SYGVQD (reference sequence). V was cut by 6 bases and J by 0 bases, with 3 bases left in between. The CDR3 has 11 amino acids. As DNA, the CDR3 is TGCGCCAGCAGCGACTCCTACGAGCAGTACTTC. Translated, it gives CASSDSYEQYF.

The rearrangement links TRBV19 to TRBJ2-1; D might be TRBD1 or TRBD2, each matching 5 bases. The CDR3 consists of 17 residues. Looked up from germline, CDR1 is LNHDA and CDR2 is SQIVND (reference sequence). With 2 bases removed from V and 1 base from J, the gap between germline ends came to 15 bases. CDR3 in DNA: TGTGCCAGTAGTATACAGGGAGACCTTAGGTCCTACAATGAGCAGTTCTTC. Translating it yields CASSIQGDLRSYNEQFF.

As DNA, the CDR3 is TGTGCCAGCAGCTTGGAAAGGGCTGGGTCTGGAAACACCATATATTTT. The encoded protein is CASSLERAGSGNTIYF. The chain recombines TRBV5-6 with TRBJ1-3; D is unclear. V was shortened by 0 bases and J by 1 base, with 11 bases between the two germline ends. Germline loops: CDR1 SGHDT, CDR2 YYEEEE. CDR3 length: 16 amino acids.

The genes are TRBV19 and TRBJ1-1, with 8 bases that match TRBD1. The junction had 4 bases not matched to a gene; V was cut back by 5 bases and J by 2 bases. The CDR3 is 14 amino acids. CDR1 LNHDA and CDR2 SQIVND come from the germline V gene (reference sequence). The CDR3 DNA is TGTGCCAGTAGTGGGGGACAGGTTAACACTGAAGCTTTCTTT. Its translation: CASSGGQVNTEAFF.

The chain links TRBV27 to TRBJ1-2; perhaps TRBD1 as D (5 bases). With 5 bases removed from V and 8 bases from J, the gap between germline ends came to 18 bases. Looked up from germline, CDR1 is MNHEY and CDR2 is SMNVEV (reference sequence). The CDR3 covers 14 residues. CDR3 bases: TGTGCCAGCAGTCCTGGTGGGCAGGGAGGAGGCTACACCTTC. This encodes CASSPGGQGGGYTF.

The chain uses TRBV19 and TRBJ1-3; D not resolved. Germline assignment: CDR1 LNHDA and CDR2 SQIVND (reference sequence). V was trimmed by 7 bases and J by 0 bases, leaving 13 bases between them. The CDR3 is 15 amino acids. This CDR3 is CASMGSLRSGNTIYF. Here the CDR3 DNA reads TGTGCCAGTATGGGGTCCTTACGCTCTGGAAACACCATATATTTT.

This chain links TRBV25-1 with TRBJ2-7; 7 bases line up with TRBD2. Losses at the gene ends were 3 bases for V and 3 bases for J; bases not matched to a gene: 2. CDR1 MGHDK and CDR2 SYGVNS come from the germline V gene. The CDR3 covers 13 residues. The CDR3 bases are TGTGCCAGCAGTGAGCGGGAGAACTACGAGCAGTACTTC. Translation: CASSERENYEQYF.

V is TRBV7-9 and J is TRBJ2-1; D is ambiguous. The CDR3 sequence is 15 residues long. Trimming removed 1 base at V and 4 bases at J, with 11 bases between. From germline, CDR1 is SEHNR and CDR2 FQNEAQ (reference sequence). The CDR3 region is CASSLGTALYNEQFF. The CDR3 coding sequence is TGTGCCAGCAGCTTAGGAACTGCCCTATACAATGAGCAGTTCTTC. The variable domain in full, completed from reference TRBV7-9 and TRBJ2-1, reads DTGVSQNPRHKITKRGQNVTFRCDPISEHNRLYWYRQTLGQGPEFLTYFQNEAQLEKSRLLSDRFSAERPKGSFSTLEIQRTEQGDSAMYLCASSLGTALYNEQFFGPGTRLTVL.

The chain recombines TRBV27 with TRBJ2-1; TRBD2 agrees at 7 bases. V lost 4 bases and J lost 9; bases outside the gene matches: 3. Germline V gene data show CDR1 as MNHEY and CDR2 as SMNVEV (reference sequence). This CDR3 is 12 amino acids long. CDR3 in DNA: TGTGCCAGCAGTTCTAGCGGATTTGAGCAGTTCTTC. Residues: CASSSSGFEQFF.

This clone was counted a few times. The chain links TRBV5-1 to TRBJ2-7; D unclear. V lost 0 bases and J 0 bases, leaving 13 bases between the germline ends. The germline V gene encodes CDR1 SGHRS and CDR2 YFSETQ. The CDR3 is made up of 16 amino acids. The CDR3 sequence: CASSLAHDSYSYEQYF. The CDR3 nucleotides read TGCGCCAGCAGCTTGGCTCATGACTCCTACTCCTACGAGCAGTACTTC.

The V gene is TRBV11-2, the J gene TRBJ2-5; 7 positions agree with TRBD2. V lost 4 bases and J lost 5; bases outside the gene matches: 4. Germline assignment: CDR1 SGHAT and CDR2 FQNNGV. The CDR3 contains 13 residues. CDR3 DNA: TGTGCCAGCAGCTCCGCGCGGGGGGAGACCCAGTACTTC. It yields the protein CASSSARGETQYF.

The chain joins TRBV6-6 to TRBJ1-4; the D is unclear. This CDR3 has 15 residues. V lost 6 bases and J lost 2, with 13 bases in between. The germline CDR1 and CDR2 sequences are MNHNY and SVGAGI (reference sequence). CDR3 residues: CASSPSGGTNEKLFF. CDR3 sequence (DNA): TGTGCCAGCAGCCCTTCTGGCGGGACTAATGAAAAACTGTTTTTT.

The chain couples TRBV14 to TRBJ2-3; no clear D gene. The CDR3 is 14 residues long. Germline V CDR1 and CDR2: SGHDN, FVKESK. V gave up 2 bases and J gave up 6 bases, with 12 bases separating them. The CDR3 sequence is CASSQLGFADTQYF. The CDR3 coding sequence is TGTGCCAGCAGCCAACTCGGATTCGCGGATACGCAGTATTTT.

The V gene is TRBV9, the J gene TRBJ2-1, with 9 bases identical to TRBD2. The length of the CDR3 is 16 residues. J was trimmed by 8 bases and V by 0 bases; bases with no gene match: 9. Germline V gene sequence: CDR1 SGDLS, CDR2 YYNGEE. The CDR3 bases are TGTGCCAGCAGCGTAGGGGGTAGCGGGAGTATAGATGAGCAGTTCTTC. It yields the protein CASSVGGSGSIDEQFF.

The chain uses TRBV7-9 and TRBJ2-1; 7 bases match TRBD1. The germline V gene has CDR1 SEHNR and CDR2 FQNEAQ (reference sequence). The CDR3 extends over 17 amino acids. After removal of 2 bases from V and 3 bases from J, the junction contained 10 bases not matched to a gene. CDR3 residues: CASSLPTGTASYNEQFF. Here the CDR3 DNA reads TGTGCCAGCAGCTTACCCACCGGGACAGCGAGCTACAATGAGCAGTTCTTC.

The chain uses TRBV9 and TRBJ1-5, with 8 bases matching TRBD1. Germline V gene sequence: CDR1 SGDLS, CDR2 YYNGEE. Trimming removed 1 base from V and 9 bases from J; junction bases left unmatched: 6. The CDR3 runs 14 residues. In DNA form, the CDR3 reads TGTGCCAGCAGCGTAACAGGGGGTGGGAGGCCCCAGCATTTT. Translated, it gives CASSVTGGGRPQHF.